One and the same sample provided the 29 T cell receptor beta chains below, sequenced in a study of blood T cell repertoires in COVID-19. Data came from immunoSEQ multiplex PCR; TCRdb stores just in-frame clones and leaves some out. The table lists around 78,000 clones, about nine tenths of them singletons. The sequencing input was peripheral blood. The source of these receptors is a woman aged 60-75 years with acute or convalescent COVID-19.

This clone turned up a few times. The rearrangement links TRBV6-4 to TRBJ1-1, with 7 bases identical to TRBD1. The CDR3 length is 15 residues. Per germline, CDR1 MRHNA and CDR2 SNTAGT. The V and J ends lost 2 bases and 1 base, in that order; junction bases with no gene match: 4. The CDR3 region has the DNA TGTGCCAGCAGTGACCCCAGACAGGGGAACACTGAAGCTTTCTTT. Protein sequence: CASSDPRQGNTEAFF.

This clone occurred once. The chain combines TRBV6-5 with TRBJ1-2, with D uncertain. CDR1 is MNHEY and CDR2 is SVGAGI in the germline V gene. V lost 5 bases and J lost 0, with 7 bases in between. This CDR3 comprises 13 residues. Written as DNA, the CDR3 is TGTGCCAGCAGTCCTAATACTAACTATGGCTACACCTTC. This encodes CASSPNTNYGYTF.

This clone was observed a few times. The chain joins TRBV7-3 to TRBJ2-1; D possibly corresponds to TRBD2 (7 bases). Germline-derived CDR1 and CDR2 are SGHTA and FQGTGA. The CDR3 is made up of 12 amino acids. Trimming removed 2 bases from V and 10 bases from J, with 9 bases in between. The DNA for the CDR3 is TGTGCCAGCAGCTTACCGGGGGGCGAGCAGTTCTTC. It codes for CASSLPGGEQFF.

This chain connects TRBV11-2 to TRBJ2-2, with TRBD1 matching over 8 bases. Germline lookup yields CDR1 SGHAT and CDR2 FQNNGV. The J segment lost 1 base and the V segment lost 5 bases, leaving 6 bases of the junction unmatched. The CDR3 spans 16 residues. As DNA, the CDR3 is TGTGCCAGCAGCCACCGGGACAGGAGGAACACCGGGGAGCTGTTTTTT. It codes for CASSHRDRRNTGELFF. The whole variable domain, filled in from reference TRBV11-2 and TRBJ2-2, reads EAGVAQSPRYKIIEKRQSVAFWCNPISGHATLYWYQQILGQGPKLLIQFQNNGVVDDSQLPKDRFSAERLKGVDSTLKIQPAKLEDSAVYLCASSHRDRRNTGELFFGEGSRLTVL.

CDR3 region: CASSWDKAGYNEQFF. As DNA, the CDR3 is TGTGCCAGCAGTTGGGACAAAGCGGGGTACAATGAGCAGTTCTTC. V gene TRBV28 combines with J gene TRBJ2-1; D perhaps matches TRBD2 (7 bases). Trimming shortened V by 4 bases and J by 4 bases, and 14 bases separated the two germline ends. There are 15 residues in the CDR3. CDR1 MDHEN and CDR2 SYDVKM come from the germline V gene. The full variable domain, in which reference TRBV28 and TRBJ2-1 provide the parts outside the CDR3, is DVKVTQSSRYLVKRTGEKVFLECVQDMDHENMFWYRQDPGLGLRLIYFSYDVKMKEKGDIPEGYSVSREKKERFSLILESASTNQTSMYLCASSWDKAGYNEQFFGPGTRLTVL.

The chain combines TRBV7-2 with TRBJ1-6, with TRBD1 matching over 9 bases. Germline V gene sequence: CDR1 SGHTA, CDR2 FQGNSA. The junction had 5 bases not matched to a gene; V was cut back by 7 bases and J by 7 bases. This CDR3 is built from 14 residues. CDR3 DNA: TGTGCCAGCAAGGGACAGGGAGAAAATTCACCCCTCCACTTT. Translation: CASKGQGENSPLHF.

Written as DNA, the CDR3 is TGTGCCAGTAGTACACAGGAAAAACAGCCCCAGCATTTT. Amino acids: CASSTQEKQPQHF. J is TRBJ1-5 and V is TRBV19, with a possible D match to TRBD1 (5 bases). The V end lost 4 bases, the J end lost 7 bases, and 11 bases lay between the germline ends. The CDR3 runs to 13 residues. Germline assignment: CDR1 LNHDA and CDR2 SQIVND (reference sequence).

The chain employs TRBV12-3 or TRBV12-4 and TRBJ2-1, with a possible D match to TRBD1 (6 bases). V dropped 8 bases and J dropped 2 bases, with 10 bases sitting between them. The CDR3 covers 13 residues. The CDR3: CASHTGTYNEQFF. DNA of the CDR3: TGTGCCAGCCACACAGGGACCTACAATGAGCAGTTCTTC.

CDR3 loop: CASGPGQFSGANVLTF. CDR3 bases: TGTGCTAGTGGTCCAGGACAGTTTTCTGGGGCCAACGTCCTGACTTTC. The rearrangement joins TRBV12-5 to TRBJ2-6, with a weak D call TRBD1 (6 bases). The CDR3 covers 16 residues. Trimming left V 5 bases short and J 1 base short, with 12 bases between. CDR1 LGHNT and CDR2 FRNRAP come from the germline V gene.

V usage is TRBV11-2 and J usage is TRBJ2-7, with D possibly TRBD1 on 6 matching bases. The V gene lost 1 base and the J gene lost 3 bases, with 7 bases spanning the gap. The CDR3 consists of 13 residues. CDR1 SGHAT and CDR2 FQNNGV come from the germline V gene. The CDR3 loop reads CASSLGGGYEQYF. CDR3 bases: TGTGCCAGCAGCTTAGGAGGGGGCTACGAGCAGTACTTC.

The V and J genes are TRBV24-1 and TRBJ2-7; a weak D match, TRBD2 (5 bases). The CDR3 length is 13 residues. V was clipped by 3 bases and J by 4 bases, with 9 bases between them. Germline lookup yields CDR1 KGHDR and CDR2 SFDVKD. The CDR3 loop is CATSDGWEYEQYF. The CDR3 nucleotides read TGTGCCACCAGTGATGGGTGGGAGTACGAGCAGTACTTC.

The chain carries TRBV5-1 and TRBJ1-1; D is perhaps TRBD1 (5 bases). Germline lookup yields CDR1 SGHRS and CDR2 YFSETQ. Trimming shortened V by 4 bases and J by 0 bases, and 13 bases separated the two germline ends. The CDR3 extends over 15 amino acids. The CDR3: CASSPGGAMNTEAFF. The CDR3 bases are TGCGCCAGCAGCCCGGGAGGGGCAATGAACACTGAAGCTTTCTTT.

The chain recombines TRBV6-1 with TRBJ1-6; D not resolved. The germline gives CDR1 MNHNS, CDR2 SASEGT. The ends were cut back, 3 bases at V and 7 bases at J, with 10 bases in the middle. The CDR3 spans 14 residues. This chain's CDR3 is CASSEGPVNSPLHF. The CDR3 DNA follows: TGTGCCAGCAGTGAGGGCCCGGTGAATTCACCCCTCCACTTT.

The rearrangement uses TRBV30 and TRBJ2-7, with TRBD1 matching 10 bases. Trimming cost V 0 bases and J 4 bases; bases outside gene matches: 6. The CDR3 length is 15 residues. Germline CDR1 reads GTSNPN; CDR2 reads SVGIG (reference sequence). The DNA for the CDR3 is TGTGCCTGGAGTGTACCGGGACAGGGGAGATACGAGCAGTACTTC. Translated: CAWSVPGQGRYEQYF. Complete variable domain (other parts from reference TRBV30 and TRBJ2-7): SQTIHQWPATLVQPVGSPLSLECTVEGTSNPNLYWYRQAAGRGLQLLFYSVGIGQISSEVPQNLSASRPQDRQFILSSKKLLLSDSGFYLCAWSVPGQGRYEQYFGPGTRLTVT.

The CDR3 DNA is TGTGCCAGCAGTTACTCGATCGGGGATACGCAGTATTTT. Its protein is CASSYSIGDTQYF. The chain is built from TRBV6-5 and TRBJ2-3; D not resolved. V lost 0 bases to trimming and J lost 6 bases, with 7 bases between them. Germline V gene data show CDR1 as MNHEY and CDR2 as SVGAGI. The CDR3 loop spans 13 amino acids.

The chain uses TRBV28 and TRBJ1-5; maybe TRBD1 (5 bases). V lost 6 bases to trimming and J lost 4 bases, with 19 bases between them. This CDR3 has 16 residues. Germline V CDR1 and CDR2: MDHEN, SYDVKM. The CDR3 DNA reads TGTGCCAGCAGACCCTTGAAGGGAAAGGGGAATCAGCCCCAGCATTTT. The encoded protein is CASRPLKGKGNQPQHF.

The V and J genes are TRBV2 and TRBJ1-1, with a tentative D call TRBD1 (5 bases). The CDR3 contains 11 residues. Germline V gene lookup returns CDR1 SNHLY and CDR2 FYNNEI. V was cut by 4 bases and J by 10 bases, with 10 bases left in between. The CDR3 protein is CASSGDYRAFF. The CDR3 coding sequence is TGTGCCAGCAGTGGGGACTATCGAGCTTTCTTT.

This chain connects TRBV4-3 to TRBJ2-1, with 8 nucleotides matching TRBD1. Trimming cost V 2 bases and J 4 bases; bases outside gene matches: 4. This CDR3 spans 15 amino acids. CDR1 LGHNA and CDR2 YSLEER come from the germline V gene. The CDR3 nucleotides are TGCGCCAGCAGCCAAAGTCAGGGGGCTTACAATGAGCAGTTCTTC. Its protein is CASSQSQGAYNEQFF.

This sequence joins TRBV5-4 and TRBJ2-3, with 14 bases matching TRBD2. The CDR3 sequence is 15 residues long. The germline V gene has CDR1 SGHNT and CDR2 YYREEE (reference sequence). The V and J ends lost 2 bases and 5 bases, in that order; junction bases with no gene match: 1. Here the CDR3 DNA reads TGTGCCAGCAGCTTCGGACTAGCGGGGGGAGATACGCAGTATTTT. It codes for CASSFGLAGGDTQYF.

The chain recombines TRBV30 with TRBJ1-4; D is undetermined. This CDR3 is built from 15 residues. V lost 5 bases to trimming and J lost 3 bases, with 16 bases between them. Germline-derived CDR1 and CDR2 are GTSNPN and SVGIG (reference sequence). The CDR3 region has the DNA TGTGCCTGGTGGGTCAGATGGAGGGCTAATGAAAAACTGTTTTTT. Protein product: CAWWVRWRANEKLFF.

The V call is TRBV6-5, the J call TRBJ2-7; TRBD2 agrees at 7 bases. V was clipped by 6 bases and J by 9 bases; unmatched bases: 14. This CDR3 is 14 amino acids long. From germline, CDR1 is MNHEY and CDR2 SVGAGI. The CDR3 here is CASRTLDTPGGQYF. The CDR3 nucleotides are TGTGCCAGCAGGACTTTGGACACCCCGGGAGGGCAGTACTTC.

Points on this clone: Different DNA sequences within this sample yield the same CDR3. This chain connects TRBV12-3 or TRBV12-4 to TRBJ1-2; D uncertain. The CDR3 has 13 amino acids. V lost 6 bases and J lost 4, with 12 bases in between. CDR3 amino acids: CASSPTGTYGYTF. CDR3 DNA sequence: TGTGCCAGCAGCCCGACGGGTACCTATGGCTACACCTTC.

The V gene is TRBV10-2, the J gene TRBJ1-1; 8 bases match TRBD1. V was pared by 5 bases and J by 3 bases, with 2 bases of the junction left unmatched. This CDR3 region has 13 residues. In germline, CDR1 is WSHSY, CDR2 SAAADI. CDR3 sequence: CASSTGGDTEAFF. As DNA, the CDR3 is TGCGCCAGCAGTACAGGGGGAGACACTGAAGCTTTCTTT.

This chain uses TRBV18 with TRBJ2-3; TRBD2 matches at 7 bases. The junction had 9 bases not matched to a gene; V was cut back by 6 bases and J by 3 bases. CDR3 length equals 15 residues. CDR1 is KGHSH, CDR2 LQKENI, per germline. The DNA for the CDR3 is TGTGCCAGCTCTGAGTACCGGGAGGTTACAGATACGCAGTATTTT. Its translation: CASSEYREVTDTQYF.

J is TRBJ2-7 and V is TRBV19; tentative D call: TRBD2 (5 bases). The ends were cut back, 5 bases at V and 7 bases at J, with 18 bases in the middle. CDR1 is LNHDA, CDR2 SQIVND, per germline (reference sequence). The CDR3 runs to 14 residues. The CDR3 DNA reads as TGTGCCAGTAGTTCGGGCCGCGGTGGAGGTGAGCAGTACTTC. Translating it yields CASSSGRGGGEQYF.

The rearrangement links TRBV18 to TRBJ2-1, with 11 bases identical to TRBD2. Germline V gene lookup returns CDR1 KGHSH and CDR2 LQKENI. The CDR3 totals 15 residues. The V and J ends lost 4 bases and 4 bases, in that order; junction bases with no gene match: 3. CDR3: CASSLGLAEYNEQFF. In nucleotides, the CDR3 is TGTGCCAGCTCACTGGGACTAGCGGAGTACAATGAGCAGTTCTTC. The whole variable domain, filled in from reference TRBV18 and TRBJ2-1, reads NAGVMQNPRHLVRRRGQEARLRCSPMKGHSHVYWYRQLPEEGLKFMVYLQKENIIDESGMPKERFSAEFPKEGPSILRIQQVVRGDSAAYFCASSLGLAEYNEQFFGPGTRLTVL.

The chain joins TRBV11-2 to TRBJ2-1; 7 nucleotides align to TRBD1. Per germline, CDR1 SGHAT and CDR2 FQNNGV. V trimming: 5 bases; J trimming: 3 bases; junction bases outside the gene matches: 10. There are 16 residues in the CDR3. CDR3 nucleotides: TGTGCCAGCAGCCAATACCGGGACAGTAACTACAATGAGCAGTTCTTC. Protein product: CASSQYRDSNYNEQFF.

The gene calls are TRBV5-1 and TRBJ2-3, with D maybe TRBD2 (5 bases). V was clipped by 4 bases and J by 2 bases, with 8 bases between them. The CDR3 runs to 13 residues. Germline loops: CDR1 SGHRS, CDR2 YFSETQ. CDR3 DNA sequence: TGCGCCAGCAGCGAGGGCCCCACAGATACGCAGTATTTT. Its translation is CASSEGPTDTQYF. Full variable domain (remainder filled in from reference TRBV5-1 and TRBJ2-3): KAGVTQTPRYLIKTRGQQVTLSCSPISGHRSVSWYQQTPGQGLQFLFEYFSETQRNKGNFPGRFSGRQFSNSRSEMNVSTLELGDSALYLCASSEGPTDTQYFGPGTRLTVL.

The chain has TRBV12-5 and TRBJ1-2; 7 bases are a match to TRBD1. Germline CDR1 and CDR2: LGHNT and FRNRAP. This CDR3 is built from 14 residues. Trimming removed 2 bases from V and 7 bases from J; junction bases left unmatched: 7. The CDR3 is CASGLSFGTAGYTF. For the CDR3, the DNA is TGTGCTAGTGGTTTGTCCTTCGGGACAGCTGGCTACACCTTC.